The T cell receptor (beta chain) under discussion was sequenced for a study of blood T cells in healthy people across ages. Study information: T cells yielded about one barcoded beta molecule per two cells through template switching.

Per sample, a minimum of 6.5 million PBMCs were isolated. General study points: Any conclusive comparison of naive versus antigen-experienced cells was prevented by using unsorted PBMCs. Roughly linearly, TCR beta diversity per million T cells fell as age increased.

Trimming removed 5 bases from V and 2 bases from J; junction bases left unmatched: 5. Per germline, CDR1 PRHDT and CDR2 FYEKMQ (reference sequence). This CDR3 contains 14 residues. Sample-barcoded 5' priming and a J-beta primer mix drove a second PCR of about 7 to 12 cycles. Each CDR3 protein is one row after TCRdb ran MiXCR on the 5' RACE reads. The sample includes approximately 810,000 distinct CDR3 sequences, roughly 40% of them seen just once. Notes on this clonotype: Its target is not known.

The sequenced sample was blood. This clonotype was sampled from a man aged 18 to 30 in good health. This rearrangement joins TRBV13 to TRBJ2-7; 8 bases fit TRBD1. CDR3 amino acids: CASSIRTGPYEQYF. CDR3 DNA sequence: TGTGCCAGCAGCATACGGACAGGGCCCTACGAGCAGTACTTC.